This TCR beta chain was documented in a study of T cell responses to AZD1222 COVID-19 vaccine (dated by TCRdb to the early 2020s). In the study overall: AZD1222 recipients with second doses at about 4 weeks or about 12 weeks were pooled, because spike-specific TCR depth and breadth did not differ between schedules. A total of about 230 trial participants underwent TCR sequencing, of whom around 200 received two doses of AZD1222 and some 25 received two doses of the MenACWY control vaccine. Trial participants were enrolled by age into 18-55, 56-69 and 70-plus year subgroups, with about 150, 27 and 61 TCR-sequenced participants respectively. Overall study results and their limits: Nearly half of unique spike-specific TCRs reportedly recognized epitopes outside regions mutated in the B.1.351 and B.1.1.7 variants. Participants were mostly white British and included more females than males, and it was suggested by the authors that clonal diversity may have been underestimated. A significant rise in spike-specific TCR breadth and depth was observed after two AZD1222 doses relative to day 0 and relative to MenACWY recipients. Conclusions about previously exposed vaccinees are limited, since just a handful of AZD1222 recipients were seropositive for SARS-CoV-2 at baseline. The whole spike protein was spanned by vaccine-associated CD4 TCRs, and dominant responses were seen in regions 160-218 and 743-854. Because no day 14 peak-response samples were available, repertoires were characterized only after the peak T cell response. The 56-69-year group was small, and its depth increase did not reach significance, likely because of low power.

The sample's time point label is to be understood as: baseline before first vaccination. Vaccinee samples came from UK trials COV001 and COV002, including a single-blind randomized controlled phase 2/3 trial of AZD1222 (ChAdOx1 nCoV-19) in healthy adults. For TCRbeta chain sequencing, PBMC samples were collected from trial participants at day 0 and at day 28 after the second dose. On this clone: Its antigen is unknown. No per-base quality is available; no much larger clone lies one base away.

The CDR3 regions of human TCRbeta chains were subjected to immunosequencing. The study's processing was this. Repertoire TCRs were checked for matches against a reference library of SARS-CoV-2-specific TCRs that had been generated using the MIRA antigen-specificity platform. Breadth was defined as the fraction of unique TCRs that were SARS-CoV-2-associated, and depth was defined as the fraction of total T cells that were SARS-CoV-2-associated. Using the MIRA data, every spike-specific TCR was mapped to the spike region that the TCR reacted to and assigned to either a CD4 or a CD8 class. Log10-transformed breadth and depth values were compared by one-way ANOVA with Sidak's multiple comparisons tests. TCRdb holds this immuneACCESS table with in-frame rearrangements only. Some clones are missing; in checked studies, unresolved V genes explain under half, and the rest has no known cause. V and J calls and clone size follow that table, whereas D and trimming were derived from the DNA. For this sample the table gives around 100,000 clones, of which approximately 81% were detected only once. The top ten clonotypes cover approximately 15% of the sample.

Sequences LGHNA (CDR1) and YNFKEQ (CDR2) are obtained from the germline V gene. V sheds 0 bases and J sheds 8 bases, leaving 5 bases between their ends. The CDR3 sequence holds 12 residues, the cysteine and phenylalanine included. CDR3 DNA is the only sequence kept; it has 36 bases, read in frame from the first base. The material sequenced was peripheral blood, taken on day 0 of AZD1222 vaccination. The source is an adult in good health. The sequence joins TRBV4-2 to TRBJ2-1; the D gene lacks a confident call. The nucleotide sequence reads as follows: TGTGCCAGCAGCCAAGATCACGATGAGCAGTTCTTC. This codes for CASSQDHDEQFF.